This T cell receptor (beta chain) was sequenced in a study of T-cell memory formation after mild COVID-19. Study details: Among the donors, TCR clusters were largely specific to each donor.

To note about this clonotype: Its antigen is not identified.

This CDR3 has 16 amino acids. Germline CDR1 is MDHEN and CDR2 is SYDVKM. Losses at the gene ends were 1 base for V and 4 bases for J; bases not matched to a gene: 3. Each CDR3 protein gets one entry after TCRdb re-called the 5' RACE reads with MiXCR. The sample lists more than 75,000 distinct CDR3 sequences, approximately 15% occurring once. General study findings and limits: Clones that contracted from day 15 to 85 had balanced CD4/CD8; later expanders were CD4+ biased.

The J gene is TRBJ2-1, the V gene TRBV28, with 11 bases matching TRBD2. Sequencing was carried out using PBMCs or a T cell subset sorted from them (not recorded which). This receptor was taken from an adult woman who had mild COVID-19 (a few samples of this study predate the infection). Cell type and time point are not known. This chain's CDR3 is CASSLYGTSGYNEQFF. The CDR3 DNA follows: TGTGCCAGCAGTTTATACGGGACTAGCGGTTACAATGAGCAGTTCTTC. Variable domain in full (rest from reference TRBV28 and TRBJ2-1): DVKVTQSSRYLVKRTGEKVFLECVQDMDHENMFWYRQDPGLGLRLIYFSYDVKMKEKGDIPEGYSVSREKKERFSLILESASTNQTSMYLCASSLYGTSGYNEQFFGPGTRLTVL.